This T cell receptor beta chain was observed in a study of early T cells in non-severe SARS-CoV-2 infection. Using its own MiXCR run on the 5' RACE reads, TCRdb lists one record per CDR3 protein. The profile shows tens of thousands of distinct CDR3 sequences, 9.5% to 15% of them singletons. CDR3 length: 15 residues. Trimming removed 4 bases at V and 3 bases at J, with 14 bases between. In germline, CDR1 is SGHDT, CDR2 YYEEEE. The receptor was derived from an adult who was a healthcare worker with PCR-confirmed SARS-CoV-2 infection or an uninfected control (not recorded which). Sequenced sample: whole blood. The rearrangement uses TRBV5-6 and TRBJ1-3; TRBD1 might be the D (5 bases). The CDR3 here is CASSRPPGSGNTIYF. The CDR3 region has the DNA TGTGCCAGCAGCCGCCCCCCAGGGAGTGGAAACACCATATATTTT.